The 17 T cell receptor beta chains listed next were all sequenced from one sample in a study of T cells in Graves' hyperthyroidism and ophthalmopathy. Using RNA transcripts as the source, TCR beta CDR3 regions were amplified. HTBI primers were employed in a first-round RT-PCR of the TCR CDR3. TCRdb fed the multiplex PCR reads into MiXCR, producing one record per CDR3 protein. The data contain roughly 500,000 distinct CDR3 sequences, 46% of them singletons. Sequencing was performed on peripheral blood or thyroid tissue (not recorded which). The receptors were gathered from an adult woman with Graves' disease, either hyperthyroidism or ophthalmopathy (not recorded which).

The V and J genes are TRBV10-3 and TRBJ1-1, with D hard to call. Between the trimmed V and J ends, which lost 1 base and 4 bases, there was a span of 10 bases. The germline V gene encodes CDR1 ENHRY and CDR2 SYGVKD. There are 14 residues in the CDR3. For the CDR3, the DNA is TGTGCCATCAGTGAGTTTGGGAGGTCCACTGAAGCTTTCTTT. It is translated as CAISEFGRSTEAFF.

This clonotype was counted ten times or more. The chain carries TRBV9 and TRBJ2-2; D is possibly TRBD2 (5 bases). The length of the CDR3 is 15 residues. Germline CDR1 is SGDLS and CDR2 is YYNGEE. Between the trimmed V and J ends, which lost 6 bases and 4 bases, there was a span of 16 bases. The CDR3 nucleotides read TGTGCCAGCAACCCATCAGCGGCGCCCACCGGGGAGCTGTTTTTT. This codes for CASNPSAAPTGELFF. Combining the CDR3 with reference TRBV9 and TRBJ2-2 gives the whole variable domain DSGVTQTPKHLITATGQRVTLRCSPRSGDLSVYWYQQSLDQGLQFLIQYYNGEERAKGNILERFSAQQFPDLHSELNLSSLELGDSALYFCASNPSAAPTGELFFGEGSRLTVL.

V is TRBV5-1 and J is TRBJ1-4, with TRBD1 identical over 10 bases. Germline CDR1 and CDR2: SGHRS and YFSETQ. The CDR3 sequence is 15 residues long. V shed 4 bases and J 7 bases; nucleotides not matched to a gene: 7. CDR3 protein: CASSPTGGAGEKLFF. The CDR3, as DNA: TGCGCCAGCAGCCCGACAGGGGGCGCGGGTGAAAAACTGTTTTTT.

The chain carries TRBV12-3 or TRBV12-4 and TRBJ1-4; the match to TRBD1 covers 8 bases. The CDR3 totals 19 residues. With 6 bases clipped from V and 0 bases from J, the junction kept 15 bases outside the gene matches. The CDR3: CASSPLQGANLATNEKLFF. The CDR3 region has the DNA TGTGCCAGCAGCCCCCTTCAGGGGGCGAATTTAGCAACTAATGAAAAACTGTTTTTT.

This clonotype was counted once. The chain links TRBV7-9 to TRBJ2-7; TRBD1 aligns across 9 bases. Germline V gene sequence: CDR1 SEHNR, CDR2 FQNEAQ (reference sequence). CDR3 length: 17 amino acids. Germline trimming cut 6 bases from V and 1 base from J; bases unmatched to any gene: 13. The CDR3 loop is CASRSLRGTGQSYEQYF. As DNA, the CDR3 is TGTGCCAGCAGATCCCTCCGCGGGACAGGGCAATCCTACGAGCAGTACTTC.

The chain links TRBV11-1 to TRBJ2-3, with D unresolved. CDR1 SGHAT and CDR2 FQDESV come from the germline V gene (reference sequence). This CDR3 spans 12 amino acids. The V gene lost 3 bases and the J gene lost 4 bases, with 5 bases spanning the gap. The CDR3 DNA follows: TGTGCCAGCAGCTTGACATCAGATACGCAGTATTTT. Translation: CASSLTSDTQYF.

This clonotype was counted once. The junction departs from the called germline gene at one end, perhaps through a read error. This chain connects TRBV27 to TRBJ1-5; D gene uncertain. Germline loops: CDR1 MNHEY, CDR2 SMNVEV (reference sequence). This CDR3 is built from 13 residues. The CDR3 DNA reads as TGTGCCATCAGTTTGGGGATCAATCAGCCCCAGCATTTT. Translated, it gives CAISLGINQPQHF.

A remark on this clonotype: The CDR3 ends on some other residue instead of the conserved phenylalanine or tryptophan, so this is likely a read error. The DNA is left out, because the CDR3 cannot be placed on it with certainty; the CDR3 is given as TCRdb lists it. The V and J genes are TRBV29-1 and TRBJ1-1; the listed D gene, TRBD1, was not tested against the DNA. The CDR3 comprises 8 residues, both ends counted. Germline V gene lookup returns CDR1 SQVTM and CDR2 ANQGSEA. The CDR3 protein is CSGRSGVL.

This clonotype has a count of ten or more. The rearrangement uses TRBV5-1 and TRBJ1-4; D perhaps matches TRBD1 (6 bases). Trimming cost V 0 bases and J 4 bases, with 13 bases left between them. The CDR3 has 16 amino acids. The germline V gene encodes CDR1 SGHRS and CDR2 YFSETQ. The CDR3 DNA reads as TGCGCCAGCAGCTTGGCCCGGACAGCTCTTAATGAAAAACTGTTTTTT. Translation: CASSLARTALNEKLFF.

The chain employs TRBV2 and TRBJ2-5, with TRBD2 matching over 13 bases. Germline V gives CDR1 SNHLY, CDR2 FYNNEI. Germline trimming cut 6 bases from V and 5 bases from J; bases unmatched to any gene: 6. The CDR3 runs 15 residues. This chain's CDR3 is CASRRTSGRGETQYF. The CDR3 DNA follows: TGTGCCAGCAGGCGGACTAGCGGGAGAGGGGAGACCCAGTACTTC.

The DNA for the CDR3 is TGCGCCAGCTGCACGATTGGGGGGCGTCGAGAGACCCAGTACTTC. Its protein product is CASCTIGGRRETQYF. The V and J genes are TRBV5-1 and TRBJ2-5; the D call may be TRBD1 or TRBD2 (6 bases each). This CDR3 is built from 15 residues. The germline gives CDR1 SGHRS, CDR2 YFSETQ. Trimming pared 7 bases from V and 4 bases from J, leaving 20 bases between.

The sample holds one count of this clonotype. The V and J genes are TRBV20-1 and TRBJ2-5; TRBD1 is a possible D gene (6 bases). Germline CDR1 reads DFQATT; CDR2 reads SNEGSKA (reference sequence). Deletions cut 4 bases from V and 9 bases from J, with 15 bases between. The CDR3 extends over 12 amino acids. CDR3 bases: TGCAGTGCTACACAGGGAAATGAGCCCCAGTACTTC. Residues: CSATQGNEPQYF.

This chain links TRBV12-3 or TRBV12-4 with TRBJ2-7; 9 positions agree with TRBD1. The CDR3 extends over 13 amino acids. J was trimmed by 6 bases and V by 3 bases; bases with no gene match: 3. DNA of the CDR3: TGTGCCAGCAGTTTGACAGGGGGGTCCGAGCAGTACTTC. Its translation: CASSLTGGSEQYF.

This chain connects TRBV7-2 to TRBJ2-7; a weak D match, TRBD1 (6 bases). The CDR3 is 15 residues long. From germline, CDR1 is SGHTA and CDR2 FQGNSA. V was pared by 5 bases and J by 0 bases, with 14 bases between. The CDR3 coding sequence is TGTGCCAGCAGCCGTACAGGGTACAGCTCCTACGAGCAGTACTTC. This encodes CASSRTGYSSYEQYF. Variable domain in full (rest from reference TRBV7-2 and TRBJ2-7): GAGVSQSPSNKVTEKGKDVELRCDPISGHTALYWYRQSLGQGLEFLIYFQGNSAPDKSGLPSDRFSAERTGGSVSTLTIQRTQQEDSAVYLCASSRTGYSSYEQYFGPGTRLTVT.

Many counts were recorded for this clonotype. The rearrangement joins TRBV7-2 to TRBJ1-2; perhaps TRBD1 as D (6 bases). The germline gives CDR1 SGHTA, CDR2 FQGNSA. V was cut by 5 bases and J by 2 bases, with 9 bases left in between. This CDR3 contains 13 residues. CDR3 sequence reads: CASSIQGNYGYTF. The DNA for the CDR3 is TGTGCCAGCAGCATACAGGGAAACTATGGCTACACCTTC.

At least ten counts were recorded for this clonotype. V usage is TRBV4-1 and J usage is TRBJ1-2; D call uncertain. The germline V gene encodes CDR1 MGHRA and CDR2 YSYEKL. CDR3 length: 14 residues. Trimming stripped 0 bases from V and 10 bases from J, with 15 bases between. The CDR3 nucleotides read TGCGCCAGCAGCCAAGAGATTGGTCAGTTTCCCTACACCTTC. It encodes CASSQEIGQFPYTF.

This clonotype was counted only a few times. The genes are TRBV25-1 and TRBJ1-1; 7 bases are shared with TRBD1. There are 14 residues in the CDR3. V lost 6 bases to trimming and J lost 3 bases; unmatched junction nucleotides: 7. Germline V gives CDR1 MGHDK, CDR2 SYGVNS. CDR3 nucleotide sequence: TGTGCCAGCAGGCTAGGGGGCGCGTACACTGAAGCTTTCTTT. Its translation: CASRLGGAYTEAFF.